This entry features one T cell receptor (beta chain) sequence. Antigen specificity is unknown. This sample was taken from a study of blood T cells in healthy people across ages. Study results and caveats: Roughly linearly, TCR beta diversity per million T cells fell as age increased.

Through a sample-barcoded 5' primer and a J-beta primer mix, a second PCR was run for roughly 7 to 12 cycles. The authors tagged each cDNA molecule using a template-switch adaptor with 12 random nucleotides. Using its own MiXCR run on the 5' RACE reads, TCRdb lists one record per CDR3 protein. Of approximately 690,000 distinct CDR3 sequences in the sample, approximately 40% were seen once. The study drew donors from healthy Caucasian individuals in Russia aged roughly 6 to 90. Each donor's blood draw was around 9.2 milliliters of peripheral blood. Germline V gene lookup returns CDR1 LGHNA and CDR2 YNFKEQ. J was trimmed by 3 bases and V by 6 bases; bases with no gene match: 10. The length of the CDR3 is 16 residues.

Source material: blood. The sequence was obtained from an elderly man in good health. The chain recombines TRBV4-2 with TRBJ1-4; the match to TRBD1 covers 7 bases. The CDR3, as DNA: TGTGCCAGCAGGCCTACCGGGACAGTAGCTAATGAAAAACTGTTTTTT. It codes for CASRPTGTVANEKLFF.